This T cell receptor beta chain is drawn from a study of blood T cell repertoires in COVID-19. Across over 20 US areas, participants ranged in age from about 18 to 90 years. The study assigned cohorts using participant-reported clinical history. Donors in Cohort 3 counted as recovered after two negative PCRs, clearance, or symptom resolution. In the original processing: Counts of nucleated cells, estimated from reference gene primer amplification, were obtained. TCRdb's table, derived via immunoSEQ multiplex PCR, lists solely in-frame clones and lacks some. D and trimming were read from the DNA, whereas the V and J calls and clone size are those reported in that table. The data hold around 310,000 clones, with 89% observed a single time. This clone was seen once. The CDR3 is 13 amino acids. Between the trimmed V and J ends, which lost 4 bases and 5 bases, there was a span of 11 bases. CDR1 is KGHDR, CDR2 SFDVKD, per germline.

V and J are TRBV24-1 and TRBJ2-7; D may be TRBD2 (5 bases). The sequence came from a woman aged 40-49 years who had recovered from COVID-19. Sequencing was performed on PBMCs or T cells enriched from blood (not recorded which). CDR3 loop: CATSDYSGHEQYF. Written as DNA, the CDR3 is TGTGCCACCAGTGACTACAGCGGCCACGAGCAGTACTTC.